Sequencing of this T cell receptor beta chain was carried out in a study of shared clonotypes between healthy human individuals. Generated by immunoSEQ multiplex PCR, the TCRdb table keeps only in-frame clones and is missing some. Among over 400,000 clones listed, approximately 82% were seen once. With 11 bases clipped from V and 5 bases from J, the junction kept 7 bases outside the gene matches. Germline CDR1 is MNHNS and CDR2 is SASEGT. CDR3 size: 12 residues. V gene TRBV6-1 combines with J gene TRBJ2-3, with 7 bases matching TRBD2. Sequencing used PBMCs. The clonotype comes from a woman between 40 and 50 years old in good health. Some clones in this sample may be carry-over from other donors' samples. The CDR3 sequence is CAGAGWLDTQYF. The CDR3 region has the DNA TGTGCCGGAGCGGGATGGTTAGATACGCAGTATTTT.